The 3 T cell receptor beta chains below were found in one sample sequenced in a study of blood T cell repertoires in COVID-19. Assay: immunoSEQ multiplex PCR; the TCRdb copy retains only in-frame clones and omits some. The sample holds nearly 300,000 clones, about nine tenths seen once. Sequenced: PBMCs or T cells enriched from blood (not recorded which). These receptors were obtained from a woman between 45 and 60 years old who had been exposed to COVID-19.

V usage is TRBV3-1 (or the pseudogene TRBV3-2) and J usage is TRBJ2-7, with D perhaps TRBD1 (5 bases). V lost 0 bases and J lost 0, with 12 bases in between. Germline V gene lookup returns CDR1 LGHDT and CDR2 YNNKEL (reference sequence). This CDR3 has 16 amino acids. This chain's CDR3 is CASSQDSNRGSYEQYF. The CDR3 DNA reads TGTGCCAGCAGCCAAGATTCTAATAGGGGCTCCTACGAGCAGTACTTC.

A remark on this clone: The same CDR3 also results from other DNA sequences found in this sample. CDR3 region: CASSQAGGETQYF. DNA for the CDR3: TGTGCCAGCAGCCAAGCGGGGGGAGAGACCCAGTACTTC. The genes are TRBV4-2 and TRBJ2-5; 7 positions match TRBD2. The CDR3 totals 13 residues. Germline V gene data show CDR1 as LGHNA and CDR2 as YNFKEQ. V lost 1 base and J lost 4; bases outside the gene matches: 0.

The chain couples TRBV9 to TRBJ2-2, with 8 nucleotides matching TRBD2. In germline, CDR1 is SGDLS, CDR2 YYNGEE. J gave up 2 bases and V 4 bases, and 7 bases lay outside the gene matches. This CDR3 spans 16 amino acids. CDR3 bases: TGTGCCAGCAGCTTACGACTAGCGCCTAACACCGGGGAGCTGTTTTTT. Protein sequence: CASSLRLAPNTGELFF.